The rows below give T cell receptor beta chains drawn from one sample of a study of beta chain features in type 1 diabetes. Using immunoSEQ multiplex PCR, the repertoire was profiled, and TCRdb retains in-frame clones only, with some absent. The table records some 99,000 clones, almost 40% of them present only once. The sequencing sample was made of stem cell memory CD4+ T cells from blood. These receptors all come from a woman younger than 30 in good health. The CDR3 runs from the conserved cysteine through the conserved F or W. The D gene is left open where the match is weak. Clone size is not always given. Where it is, it says once, few, many or a class for expanded clones.

size	D	V	J	CDR3	DNA
few	TRBD1	TRBV27	TRBJ1-5	CASSFQGVHQPQHF	TGTGCCAGCAGTTTCCAGGGGGTCCATCAGCCCCAGCATTTT
few	NA	TRBV7-9	TRBJ2-4	CASSPREIAKNIQYF	TGTGCCAGCAGCCCGCGAGAGATAGCCAAAAACATTCAGTACTTC
NA	NA	TRBV6-1	TRBJ2-3	CASRGTEGTADTQYF	TGTGCCAGCAGAGGGACGGAGGGAACCGCAGATACGCAGTATTTT
NA	NA	TRBV5-4	TRBJ2-7	CASSLGSQGAEQYF	TGTGCCAGCAGCTTGGGGTCCCAAGGGGCTGAGCAGTACTTC
NA	NA	TRBV28	TRBJ1-1	CASRDGQPNTEAFF	TGTGCCAGCAGGGACGGACAGCCAAACACTGAAGCTTTCTTT
NA	NA	TRBV18	TRBJ2-5	CASSPGETQYF	TGTGCCAGCTCACCTGGCGAGACCCAGTACTTC
once	TRBD1	TRBV28	TRBJ1-1	CASSLTGTGDYGAFF	TGTGCCAGCAGTCTAACCGGGACAGGGGACTACGGGGCTTTCTTT
few	NA	TRBV19	TRBJ2-7	CAIFLQVAAGEQYF	TGTGCCATTTTCCTCCAGGTGGCGGCAGGGGAGCAGTACTTC
NA	TRBD1	TRBV14	TRBJ1-2	CASSQWRTGQDGYTF	TGTGCCAGCAGCCAATGGCGGACAGGGCAAGATGGCTACACCTTC
NA	NA	TRBV4-2	TRBJ2-3	CASSQEHTGPTDTQYF	TGTGCCAGCAGCCAAGAACACACAGGGCCCACAGATACGCAGTATTTT
few	NA	TRBV7-8	TRBJ2-7	CASSYYPGDWWSEQYF	TGTGCCAGCAGCTACTACCCTGGGGACTGGTGGAGCGAGCAGTACTTC
NA	TRBD1	TRBV10-2	TRBJ2-1	CASSRDRVSNEQFF	TGCGCCAGCAGTAGAGACAGGGTATCGAATGAGCAGTTCTTC
NA	NA	TRBV27	TRBJ2-3	CAISLPGSGPTDTQYF	TGTGCCATCAGTTTACCTGGTAGCGGACCCACAGATACGCAGTATTTT
few	NA	TRBV19	TRBJ1-5	CASSIPAAGPSNQPQHF	TGTGCCAGTAGTATACCCGCGGCGGGGCCTAGCAATCAGCCCCAGCATTTT
NA	NA	TRBV11-3	TRBJ2-4	CASSSNSVLAKNIQYF	TGTGCCAGCAGCTCCAATAGCGTACTAGCCAAAAACATTCAGTACTTC
NA	NA	TRBV10-3	TRBJ2-1	CAISESGSSGAEQFF	TGTGCCATCAGTGAGTCTGGGAGTTCCGGCGCGGAGCAGTTCTTC
few	TRBD2	TRBV7-3	TRBJ2-1	CASSALAGGSHEQFF	TGTGCCAGCAGCGCCCTAGCGGGAGGTTCCCATGAGCAGTTCTTC
NA	NA	TRBV11-3	TRBJ2-1	CASSSPRGYNEQFF	TGTGCCAGCAGCTCCCCCAGGGGCTACAATGAGCAGTTCTTC
few	NA	TRBV10-2	TRBJ2-5	CATREWQETQYF	TGCGCCACTCGGGAGTGGCAAGAGACCCAGTACTTC
few	TRBD1	TRBV28	TRBJ1-1	CASSLGTGRGRPEAFF	TGTGCCAGCAGTTTAGGGACAGGGAGAGGGAGACCTGAAGCTTTCTTT
NA	TRBD1	TRBV19	TRBJ2-7	CASSNRGRISYEQYF	TGTGCCAGTAGTAACAGGGGGCGCATCTCCTACGAGCAGTACTTC
few	NA	TRBV29-1	TRBJ2-7	CSVVLWGGARVYEQYF	TGCAGCGTTGTTTTATGGGGGGGGGCGCGAGTCTACGAGCAGTACTTC
NA	TRBD1	TRBV11-1	TRBJ2-7	CASDDRGGYEQYF	TGTGCCAGCGACGACAGGGGGGGATACGAGCAGTACTTC
NA	TRBD1	TRBV7-9	TRBJ2-7	CASSLGGQGYEQYF	TGTGCCAGCAGCTTAGGAGGACAGGGCTACGAGCAGTACTTC
few	NA	TRBV11-2	TRBJ2-7	CASSLSGFGEQYF	TGTGCCAGCAGCTTGTCAGGGTTTGGCGAGCAGTACTTC
NA	TRBD1	TRBV7-9	TRBJ1-2	CASSSGRQGSYGYTF	TGTGCCAGCAGCTCAGGGAGACAGGGATCATATGGCTACACCTTC
NA	NA	TRBV19	TRBJ2-7	CASSDRDTYPYEQYF	TGTGCCAGTAGCGATCGGGACACCTACCCCTACGAGCAGTACTTC
NA	NA	TRBV7-3	TRBJ2-1	CASSPSNRLANYNEQFF	TGTGCCAGCAGCCCCAGTAATAGGCTAGCGAATTACAATGAGCAGTTCTTC
NA	NA	TRBV5-1	TRBJ2-2	CASSPTPETGELFF	TGCGCCAGCAGCCCCACCCCGGAGACCGGGGAGCTGTTTTTT
few	NA	TRBV19	TRBJ2-1	CASSIQYNEQFF	TGTGCCAGTAGTATTCAGTACAATGAGCAGTTCTTC
NA	NA	TRBV28	TRBJ1-1	CASSFGGSQAFF	TGTGCCAGCAGTTTTGGGGGCAGCCAAGCTTTCTTT
NA	TRBD2	TRBV18	TRBJ2-7	CASSPSGGRFYEQYF	TGTGCCAGCTCACCTAGCGGGGGGCGCTTCTACGAGCAGTACTTC
few	NA	TRBV28	TRBJ2-7	CASNLGGRASYEQYF	TGTGCCAGCAATTTAGGAGGGCGGGCCTCCTACGAGCAGTACTTC
NA	TRBD1	TRBV23-1	TRBJ2-7	CASILWDRQGDDYEQYF	TGCGCCAGCATTTTATGGGACAGGCAAGGGGACGACTACGAGCAGTACTTC
NA	TRBD1	TRBV7-9	TRBJ1-5	CASSYGQGVRNQPQHF	TGTGCCAGCAGCTACGGACAGGGGGTTCGCAATCAGCCCCAGCATTTT
NA	NA	TRBV5-4	TRBJ1-5	CASSLGSQPQHF	TGTGCCAGCAGCTTGGGTTCGCAGCCCCAGCATTTT
NA	NA	TRBV7-6	TRBJ2-5	CASSQPTGEETQYF	TGTGCCAGCAGCCAACCGACGGGGGAAGAGACCCAGTACTTC
NA	TRBD1	TRBV25-1	TRBJ2-3	CASSPIPGTENTDTQYF	TGTGCCAGCAGTCCAATTCCCGGGACAGAAAACACAGATACGCAGTATTTT
NA	TRBD2	TRBV18	TRBJ2-5	CASSQRLAGQETQYF	TGTGCCAGCTCTCAAAGACTAGCGGGACAAGAGACCCAGTACTTC
few	NA	TRBV14	TRBJ2-2	CASSPQATGELFF	TGTGCCAGCAGCCCGCAGGCAACCGGGGAGCTGTTTTTT
NA	NA	TRBV7-9	TRBJ2-3	CASSHREGHTDTQYF	TGTGCCAGCAGCCACCGAGAGGGCCACACAGATACGCAGTATTTT
NA	TRBD1	TRBV9	TRBJ1-1	CASSVGLETGRTEAFF	TGTGCCAGCAGCGTAGGGCTGGAGACAGGGAGGACTGAAGCTTTCTTT
NA	TRBD1	TRBV5-1	TRBJ2-7	CASSGQGAYEQYF	TGCGCCAGCAGCGGCCAGGGGGCGTACGAGCAGTACTTC
NA	TRBD2	TRBV2	TRBJ2-7	CASWAGVLEQYF	TGTGCCAGCTGGGCGGGAGTCTTAGAGCAGTACTTC
few	TRBD1	TRBV18	TRBJ2-2	CASSPYRPGQGGAGELFF	TGTGCCAGCTCACCGTATCGTCCGGGACAGGGGGGCGCCGGGGAGCTGTTTTTT
few	NA	TRBV7-3	TRBJ2-2	CASSLGYRDEVGELFF	TGTGCCAGCAGCTTAGGTTACAGGGACGAGGTCGGGGAGCTGTTTTTT
NA	NA	TRBV9	TRBJ2-3	CASSVGPTNSDTQYF	TGTGCCAGCAGCGTAGGTCCCACCAACTCGGATACGCAGTATTTT
few	TRBD1	TRBV7-8	TRBJ1-1	CASSLGTGPLNTEAFF	TGTGCCAGCAGCCTCGGGACAGGTCCCTTGAACACTGAAGCTTTCTTT